This T cell receptor (beta chain) was captured by sequencing in a study of T cell responses to AZD1222 COVID-19 vaccine. Method: immunoSEQ multiplex PCR; TCRdb's copy keeps in-frame clones and lacks some. The table shows 95,000 to 150,000 clones, with approximately 90% occurring only once. Study results and caveats: Rises in breadth and depth of Spike-specific TCRs came after two AZD1222 doses. AZD1222 recipients seropositive at baseline numbered only five or six. Among the donors, most were white British and more were female, and clonal diversity was possibly underestimated. Spike-wide coverage was observed for vaccine-associated CD4 TCRs, with dominant responses at 160-218 and 743-854.

On this clone: Its antigen is unidentified.

This CDR3 comprises 15 residues. CDR1 is MNHEY, CDR2 SVGAGI, per germline. V trimming: 6 bases; J trimming: 0 bases; junction bases outside the gene matches: 4. V usage is TRBV6-5 and J usage is TRBJ1-5; the match to TRBD1 covers 8 bases. The origin of this receptor is an adult in good health. This material consisted of peripheral blood, taken on day 0 of AZD1222 vaccination. CDR3 sequence reads: CASRSGTGSNQPQHF. Here the CDR3 DNA reads TGTGCCAGCAGGTCCGGGACAGGTAGCAATCAGCCCCAGCATTTT.